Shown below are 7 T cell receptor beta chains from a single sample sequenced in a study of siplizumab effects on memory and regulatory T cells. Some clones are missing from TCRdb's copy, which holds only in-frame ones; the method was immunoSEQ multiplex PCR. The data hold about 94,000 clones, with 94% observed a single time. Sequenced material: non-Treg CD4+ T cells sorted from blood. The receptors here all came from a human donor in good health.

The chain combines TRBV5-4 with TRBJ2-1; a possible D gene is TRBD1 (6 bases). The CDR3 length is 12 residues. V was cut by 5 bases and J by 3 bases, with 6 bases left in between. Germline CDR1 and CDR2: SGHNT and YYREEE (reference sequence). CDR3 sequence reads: CASRGGYNEQFF. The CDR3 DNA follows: TGTGCCAGCAGAGGGGGCTACAATGAGCAGTTCTTC.

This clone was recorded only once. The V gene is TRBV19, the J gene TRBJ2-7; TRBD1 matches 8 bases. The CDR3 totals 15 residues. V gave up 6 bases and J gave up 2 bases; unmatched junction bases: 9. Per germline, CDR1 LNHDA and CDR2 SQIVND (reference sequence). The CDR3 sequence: CASRFGQGTAYEQYF. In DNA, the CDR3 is TGTGCCAGTAGGTTTGGACAGGGTACCGCCTACGAGCAGTACTTC.

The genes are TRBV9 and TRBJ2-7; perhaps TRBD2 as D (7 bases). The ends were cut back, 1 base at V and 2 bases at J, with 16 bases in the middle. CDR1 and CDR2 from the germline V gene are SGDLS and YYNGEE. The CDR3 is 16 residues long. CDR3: CASSVSGAGLAYEQYF. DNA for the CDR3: TGTGCCAGCAGCGTATCGGGGGCCGGACTAGCCTACGAGCAGTACTTC.

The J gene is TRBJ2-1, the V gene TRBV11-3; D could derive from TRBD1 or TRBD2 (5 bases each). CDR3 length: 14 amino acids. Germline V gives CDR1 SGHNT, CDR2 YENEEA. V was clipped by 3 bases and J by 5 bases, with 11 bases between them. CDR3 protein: CASSFRGPNNEQFF. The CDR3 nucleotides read TGTGCCAGCAGCTTCCGGGGCCCAAACAATGAGCAGTTCTTC.

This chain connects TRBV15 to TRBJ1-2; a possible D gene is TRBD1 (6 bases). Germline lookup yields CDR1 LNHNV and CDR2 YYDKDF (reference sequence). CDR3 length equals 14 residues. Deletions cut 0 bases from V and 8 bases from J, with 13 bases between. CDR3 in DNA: TGTGCCACCAGCAGAGACCGGGACATCGACGGCTACACCTTC. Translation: CATSRDRDIDGYTF.

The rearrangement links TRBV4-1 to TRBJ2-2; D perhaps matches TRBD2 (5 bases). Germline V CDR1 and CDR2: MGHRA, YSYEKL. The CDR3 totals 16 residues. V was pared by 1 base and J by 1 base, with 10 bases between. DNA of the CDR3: TGCGCCAGCAGCCAAGTTCTGGCGGGGAACACCGGGGAGCTGTTTTTT. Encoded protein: CASSQVLAGNTGELFF.

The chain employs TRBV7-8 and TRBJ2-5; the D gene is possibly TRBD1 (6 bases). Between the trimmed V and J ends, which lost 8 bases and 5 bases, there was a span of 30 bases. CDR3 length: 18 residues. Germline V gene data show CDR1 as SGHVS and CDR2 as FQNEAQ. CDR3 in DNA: TGTGCCAGCGCCACGGCCCGCCCCAGCGGACCAACAGGGGAGACCCAGTACTTC. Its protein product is CASATARPSGPTGETQYF.